This T cell receptor beta chain stems from a study of cytomegalovirus exposure and HLA in healthy donors. Broader study findings: CMV antigen specificity of a few CMV-associated chains was confirmed in vitro. According to reports, the classifier identified cytomegalovirus status with high specificity and sensitivity.

Worth noting for this clone: Its target is unknown.

In the PCR, 60 Vbeta and 13 Jbeta primers were used. Libraries were prepared by immunoSEQ multiplex PCR; TCRdb keeps only in-frame clonotypes and omits some of them. Here the sample spans about 200,000 clones, roughly three quarters being singletons. Source material: PBMCs. The origin of this receptor is a man aged 45 to 65 in good health and CMV-seronegative.

The CDR3 here is CASSTDRGLYEQYF. CDR3 nucleotide sequence: TGCGCCAGCAGTACGGACAGGGGACTATACGAGCAGTACTTC. V is TRBV5-1 and J is TRBJ2-7, with TRBD1 identical over 9 bases. V lost 5 bases, J lost 4 bases, and 7 bases stayed unmatched. The CDR3 is 14 amino acids. CDR1 and CDR2 from the germline V gene are SGHRS and YFSETQ.